This entry lists 13 T cell receptor beta chains sequenced from one sample in a study of blood T cell repertoires in COVID-19 (dated by TCRdb to 2020 to 2022). The library was generated by the immunoSEQ multiplex PCR assay. TCRdb holds this immuneACCESS table with in-frame rearrangements only. Some clones are missing; in checked studies, unresolved V genes explain under half, and the rest has no known cause. This sample gives roughly 250,000 clones in total; 83% of them show up just once. Just over 8.5% of the sample comes from the top ten. The sample consisted of peripheral blood. All receptors derive from a man aged 35 to 55 with active or convalescent COVID-19.

CDR3 in DNA: TGTGCCAGCTCACTACGCCGGGCAGATACGCAGTATTTT. It yields the protein CASSLRRADTQYF. The V and J genes are TRBV18 and TRBJ2-3; D remains unclear. V was pared by 4 bases and J by 4 bases, with 9 bases between. The CDR3 extends over 13 amino acids. Per germline, CDR1 KGHSH and CDR2 LQKENI.

The chain employs TRBV7-8 and TRBJ2-7; D possibly corresponds to TRBD1 (6 bases). This CDR3 contains 14 residues. The V end lost 7 bases, the J end lost 5 bases, and 18 bases lay between the germline ends. Germline CDR1 and CDR2: SGHVS and FQNEAQ. The CDR3 DNA follows: TGTGCCAGCAACCCCGGGTTACAGGGACACGAGCAGTACTTC. Translating gives CASNPGLQGHEQYF.

This clone appeared a single time. DNA for the CDR3: TGTGCCAGCAGCCAAGAGTTGACAACCCCGGAGACCCAGTACTTC. Protein product: CASSQELTTPETQYF. The genes are TRBV4-2 and TRBJ2-5; no definite D call. CDR1 is LGHNA, CDR2 YNFKEQ, per germline. V dropped 0 bases and J dropped 5 bases, with 13 bases sitting between them. CDR3 size: 15 residues.

This chain links TRBV3-1 (or the pseudogene TRBV3-2) with TRBJ1-5; TRBD1 agrees at 9 bases. The CDR3 spans 14 residues. The trim removed 5 bases at V and 6 bases at J, leaving 5 bases unmatched. The V gene's germline CDR1 is LGHDT and CDR2 YNNKEL (reference sequence). CDR3 DNA sequence: TGTGCCAGCAGCTGGGGACAGGGTGGTCAGCCCCAGCATTTT. Residues: CASSWGQGGQPQHF.

The rearrangement uses TRBV18 and TRBJ2-1; a weak D match, TRBD2 (6 bases). The CDR3 totals 14 residues. CDR1 and CDR2 from the germline V gene are KGHSH and LQKENI. Trimming stripped 3 bases from V and 9 bases from J, with 15 bases between. CDR3 protein: CASSPFSGEAEQFF. In nucleotides, the CDR3 is TGTGCCAGCTCACCCTTCTCGGGAGAGGCTGAGCAGTTCTTC.

This sequence joins TRBV5-1 and TRBJ2-3; 7 bases fit TRBD1. From germline, CDR1 is SGHRS and CDR2 YFSETQ. V was pared by 2 bases and J by 0 bases, with 6 bases of the junction left unmatched. This CDR3 has 16 amino acids. In DNA, the CDR3 is TGCGCCAGCAGCTTAACGGACAGGCTAAGCACAGATACGCAGTATTTT. It is translated as CASSLTDRLSTDTQYF.

The genes are TRBV6-5 and TRBJ1-3; possibly TRBD1 for D (5 bases). With 7 bases removed from V and 0 bases from J, the gap between germline ends came to 13 bases. Germline assignment: CDR1 MNHEY and CDR2 SVGAGI. CDR3 size: 15 residues. CDR3 protein: CASTQTAHSGNTIYF. CDR3 in DNA: TGTGCCAGCACCCAGACAGCTCACTCTGGAAACACCATATATTTT.

The chain carries TRBV5-1 and TRBJ1-3; D gene unclear. V lost 3 bases and J 0 bases, leaving 4 bases between the germline ends. This CDR3 contains 13 residues. Germline CDR1 reads SGHRS; CDR2 reads YFSETQ. This chain's CDR3 is CASSSGSGNTIYF. In DNA, the CDR3 is TGCGCCAGCAGCTCGGGCTCTGGAAACACCATATATTTT.

This clone was detected a few times. The sample contains more than one DNA sequence encoding this CDR3. The chain carries TRBV29-1 and TRBJ2-7, with TRBD1 matching 8 bases. Looked up from germline, CDR1 is SQVTM and CDR2 is ANQGSEA. The CDR3 consists of 14 residues. J was trimmed by 1 base and V by 3 bases; bases with no gene match: 5. The CDR3 coding sequence is TGCAGCGTTGAGGGCCAGGGGGCATCCTACGAGCAGTACTTC. Translation gives CSVEGQGASYEQYF.

This sequence joins TRBV11-2 and TRBJ1-2; maybe TRBD1 (5 bases). This CDR3 spans 15 amino acids. Trimming cost V 0 bases and J 3 bases, with 11 bases left between them. Germline assignment: CDR1 SGHAT and CDR2 FQNNGV. This chain's CDR3 is CASSLDPGDHYGYTF. DNA of the CDR3: TGTGCCAGCAGCTTAGATCCGGGGGATCACTATGGCTACACCTTC.

The J gene is TRBJ2-3, the V gene TRBV6-1, with 8 bases identical to TRBD2. The CDR3 is 16 residues long. Looked up from germline, CDR1 is MNHNS and CDR2 is SASEGT. V shed 2 bases and J 4 bases; nucleotides not matched to a gene: 8. CDR3 DNA: TGTGCCAGCAGTGAAATGGAGCGGGAGCCGGCAGATACGCAGTATTTT. The encoded protein is CASSEMEREPADTQYF.

This clone was seen a single time. The chain is built from TRBV11-3 and TRBJ1-2; D not certain. With 4 bases removed from V and 6 bases from J, the gap between germline ends came to 12 bases. The CDR3 extends over 13 amino acids. The V gene's germline CDR1 is SGHNT and CDR2 YENEEA. The CDR3 is CASSYRPGNGYTF. The CDR3 DNA sequence: TGTGCCAGCAGCTATAGACCAGGAAATGGCTACACCTTC.

V gene TRBV30 combines with J gene TRBJ1-2; TRBD1 agrees at 9 bases. The germline CDR1 and CDR2 sequences are GTSNPN and SVGIG (reference sequence). There are 13 residues in the CDR3. Trimming removed 3 bases from V and 8 bases from J; junction bases left unmatched: 7. The CDR3 loop reads CAWSPGQGRGYTF. The DNA for the CDR3 is TGTGCCTGGAGCCCCGGACAGGGGAGAGGCTACACCTTC. The full variable domain, with the rest looked up from reference TRBV30 and TRBJ1-2, is SQTIHQWPATLVQPVGSPLSLECTVEGTSNPNLYWYRQAAGRGLQLLFYSVGIGQISSEVPQNLSASRPQDRQFILSSKKLLLSDSGFYLCAWSPGQGRGYTFGSGTRLTVV.